These 27 T cell receptor beta chains came from one sample sequenced in a study of CD8+ T cells in alopecia areata. Treatment described: oral pan-JAK inhibitor, 5-10 mg twice daily. Reverse transcription of extracted RNA yielded cDNA, which provided the sequencing template. Libraries were prepared by immunoSEQ multiplex PCR; TCRdb keeps only in-frame clonotypes and omits some of them. The sample holds about 190,000 clones; about 60% are singletons and the top ten take approximately 0.7%. Sequenced here: CD4+ T cells sorted from blood, sampled at week 4, from a patient treated with tofacitinib. The receptors derive from a human donor with alopecia areata.

This sequence joins TRBV7-9 and TRBJ2-1; TRBD1 matches at 8 bases. V dropped 8 bases and J dropped 5; count of bases not matched to a gene: 11. This CDR3 spans 15 amino acids. The germline gives CDR1 SEHNR, CDR2 FQNEAQ (reference sequence). CDR3 sequence (DNA): TGTGCCAGCGGGGCAGGACAGGGAAGCGACAATGAGCAGTTCTTC. This gives the protein CASGAGQGSDNEQFF.

The rearrangement joins TRBV30 to TRBJ2-3; 11 nucleotides match TRBD2. Germline V gives CDR1 GTSNPN, CDR2 SVGIG (reference sequence). CDR3 length: 17 amino acids. The V gene end was trimmed by 4 bases and the J gene end by 6 bases; junction bases not matched to a gene: 15. CDR3 in amino acids: CAWTEPTGLAAPDTQYF. The CDR3 region has the DNA TGTGCCTGGACCGAACCCACGGGACTAGCGGCCCCTGATACGCAGTATTTT.

The gene calls are TRBV19 and TRBJ2-7; maybe TRBD2 (5 bases). Between the trimmed V and J ends, which lost 4 bases and 4 bases, there was a span of 20 bases. Germline assignment: CDR1 LNHDA and CDR2 SQIVND (reference sequence). There are 16 residues in the CDR3. The CDR3 nucleotides read TGTGCCAGTAGTAAAACAGCCTCCCGGGGAGAATACGAGCAGTACTTC. It is translated as CASSKTASRGEYEQYF.

This clone came up once. The chain uses TRBV29-1 and TRBJ1-2; 7 nucleotides align to TRBD1. J lost 2 bases, V lost 7 bases, and 7 bases had no gene match. The length of the CDR3 is 13 residues. The V gene's germline CDR1 is SQVTM and CDR2 ANQGSEA. CDR3 sequence: CSGSTGPNYGYTF. In DNA, the CDR3 is TGCAGCGGTTCGACAGGGCCCAACTATGGCTACACCTTC.

The chain carries TRBV30 and TRBJ1-1, with 9 positions matching TRBD1. The junction had 5 bases not matched to a gene; V was cut back by 5 bases and J by 1 base. Germline V lookup: CDR1 GTSNPN, CDR2 SVGIG (reference sequence). CDR3 size: 14 residues. The CDR3 bases are TGTGCCTGGCGGAAGACAGGGGGGAACACTGAAGCTTTCTTT. Amino acids: CAWRKTGGNTEAFF.

The chain couples TRBV10-3 to TRBJ2-6; D is uncertain. Germline CDR1 is ENHRY and CDR2 is SYGVKD. The CDR3 extends over 15 amino acids. With 0 bases removed from V and 0 bases from J, the gap between germline ends came to 3 bases. For the CDR3, the DNA is TGTGCCATCAGTGAGTCGAGCTCTGGGGCCAACGTCCTGACTTTC. It yields the protein CAISESSSGANVLTF.

There are a few counts of this clone. V is TRBV19 and J is TRBJ2-7; D unclear. This CDR3 has 12 residues. V shed 8 bases and J shed 5 bases, with 13 bases lying between them. Germline CDR1 LNHDA, CDR2 SQIVND (reference sequence). In nucleotides, the CDR3 is TGTGCCAGTGGTAGCCGAAGGGACGAGCAGTACTTC. As protein: CASGSRRDEQYF.

Comments on this clone: Other DNA sequences in the sample encode the same CDR3. V usage is TRBV7-2 and J usage is TRBJ1-1, with D uncertain. CDR3 length: 13 amino acids. The germline V gene has CDR1 SGHTA and CDR2 FQGNSA. The V end lost 1 base, the J end lost 1 base, and 4 bases lay between the germline ends. As DNA, the CDR3 is TGTGCCAGCAGCTTAGGTCAGAACACTGAAGCTTTCTTT. Translated, it gives CASSLGQNTEAFF.

The chain is built from TRBV13 and TRBJ2-1; either TRBD1 or TRBD2 may fit D (5 bases each). The CDR3 loop spans 16 amino acids. Germline lookup yields CDR1 PRHDT and CDR2 FYEKMQ (reference sequence). V was pared by 1 base and J by 2 bases, with 12 bases between. CDR3 sequence reads: CASSLVGDPAYNEQFF. The CDR3 DNA sequence: TGTGCCAGCAGCTTAGTGGGGGATCCCGCCTACAATGAGCAGTTCTTC.

The V call is TRBV9, the J call TRBJ1-4; no clear D gene. CDR3 length equals 14 residues. Germline V gives CDR1 SGDLS, CDR2 YYNGEE. Trimming shortened V by 2 bases and J by 0 bases, and 5 bases separated the two germline ends. Here the CDR3 reads CASSVRATNEKLFF. For the CDR3, the DNA is TGTGCCAGCAGCGTGCGAGCAACTAATGAAAAACTGTTTTTT.

This clone was observed a handful of times. This chain uses TRBV9 with TRBJ2-6, with D tentatively TRBD1 (5 bases). Trimming removed 0 bases from V and 4 bases from J, with 14 bases in between. The CDR3 contains 17 residues. Germline V gene sequence: CDR1 SGDLS, CDR2 YYNGEE. The CDR3 here is CASSVVPGSVGANVLTF. The CDR3 bases are TGTGCCAGCAGCGTAGTTCCAGGGTCTGTGGGGGCCAACGTCCTGACTTTC.

The chain carries TRBV29-1 and TRBJ1-1; no clear D gene. Germline assignment: CDR1 SQVTM and CDR2 ANQGSEA. V was shortened by 7 bases and J by 3 bases, with 12 bases between the two germline ends. The CDR3 runs to 12 residues. In DNA form, the CDR3 reads TGCAGCGCAATGGGCGGCCACACTGAAGCTTTCTTT. It codes for CSAMGGHTEAFF.

The table lists this clone with a few counts. J is TRBJ1-2 and V is TRBV28; TRBD1 aligns across 7 bases. The germline CDR1 and CDR2 sequences are MDHEN and SYDVKM. J lost 6 bases, V lost 6 bases, and 4 bases had no gene match. The CDR3 contains 12 residues. The CDR3 DNA reads TGTGCCAGCAGGAGGGGGCTAGATGGCTACACCTTC. Translating it yields CASRRGLDGYTF.

The V call is TRBV27, the J call TRBJ1-2; D is undetermined. Between the trimmed V and J ends, which lost 5 bases and 4 bases, there was a span of 11 bases. The CDR3 length is 13 residues. Germline CDR1 is MNHEY and CDR2 is SMNVEV (reference sequence). CDR3 sequence (DNA): TGTGCCAGCAGTGCGAGTGTAGGCTATGGCTACACCTTC. Translation: CASSASVGYGYTF.

As to this clone: One junction end does not reproduce the germline sequence, and a read error may be involved. J is TRBJ2-3 and V is TRBV18, with 13 bases identical to TRBD2. This CDR3 has 16 amino acids. Germline CDR1 is KGHSH and CDR2 is LQKENI. This CDR3 is CASSPPTSGRSDTQYF. In DNA, the CDR3 is TGTGCCAGCTCCCCACCGACTAGCGGGAGGTCAGATACGCAGTATTTT. The complete variable domain, with remaining parts taken from reference TRBV18 and TRBJ2-3, reads NAGVMQNPRHLVRRRGQEARLRCSPMKGHSHVYWYRQLPEEGLKFMVYLQKENIIDESGMPKERFSAEFPKEGPSILRIQQVVRGDSAAYFCASSPPTSGRSDTQYFGPGTRLTVL.

The chain employs TRBV7-7 and TRBJ2-7, with TRBD1 matching over 8 bases. Germline CDR1 is SSHAT and CDR2 is FNYEAQ (reference sequence). J was trimmed by 5 bases and V by 5 bases; bases with no gene match: 5. This CDR3 is 13 amino acids long. This CDR3 reads CASSQDREHEQYF. Here the CDR3 DNA reads TGTGCCAGCAGCCAGGACAGGGAACACGAGCAGTACTTC.

The rearrangement uses TRBV6-1 and TRBJ1-2, with D unclear. This CDR3 is 10 amino acids long. From germline, CDR1 is MNHNS and CDR2 SASEGT. The V end lost 2 bases, the J end lost 5 bases, and 0 bases lay between the germline ends. The CDR3 bases are TGTGCCAGCAGTGAATATGGCTACACCTTC. It encodes CASSEYGYTF.

This clone was counted only a few times. J is TRBJ1-2 and V is TRBV7-2; D is perhaps TRBD1 (5 bases). Germline V lookup: CDR1 SGHTA, CDR2 FQGNSA. This CDR3 is built from 13 residues. V lost 1 base to trimming and J lost 7 bases, with 10 bases between them. CDR3 in amino acids: CASSLGRGRGYTF. CDR3 DNA sequence: TGTGCCAGCAGCTTAGGGAGGGGTCGTGGCTACACCTTC. Looking up the rest from reference TRBV7-2 and TRBJ1-2 gives the full variable domain: GAGVSQSPSNKVTEKGKDVELRCDPISGHTALYWYRQSLGQGLEFLIYFQGNSAPDKSGLPSDRFSAERTGGSVSTLTIQRTQQEDSAVYLCASSLGRGRGYTFGSGTRLTVV.

The chain couples TRBV29-1 to TRBJ1-4; TRBD1 aligns across 9 bases. V gave up 7 bases and J gave up 6 bases; unmatched junction bases: 9. The CDR3 length is 14 residues. Germline CDR1 and CDR2: SQVTM and ANQGSEA. CDR3 loop: CSAKQGAGDEKLFF. Written as DNA, the CDR3 is TGCAGCGCCAAACAGGGGGCAGGAGATGAAAAACTGTTTTTT.

CDR3 coding DNA: TGCAGCGTTCATGGTTCTCGGGACAAATCCGGGGCCAACGTCCTGACTTTC. Its translation is CSVHGSRDKSGANVLTF. J is TRBJ2-6 and V is TRBV29-1; tentative D call: TRBD1 (6 bases). Germline values: CDR1 SQVTM, CDR2 ANQGSEA. V lost 5 bases, J lost 4 bases, and 21 bases lay in between. The CDR3 sequence is 17 residues long.

The V and J genes are TRBV20-1 and TRBJ1-1; D gene uncertain. This CDR3 has 11 residues. Germline lookup yields CDR1 DFQATT and CDR2 SNEGSKA (reference sequence). Trimming left V 7 bases short and J 4 bases short, with 10 bases between. CDR3 sequence reads: CSVSSGTEAFF. Written as DNA, the CDR3 is TGCAGTGTATCTTCGGGCACTGAAGCTTTCTTT.

This chain joins TRBV4-1 and TRBJ2-2; 9 positions match TRBD1. The CDR3 has 15 residues. Germline V gene lookup returns CDR1 MGHRA and CDR2 YSYEKL. The V gene end was trimmed by 7 bases and the J gene end by 3 bases; junction bases not matched to a gene: 6. CDR3 nucleotides: TGCGCCAGCAAGCCCGGGACAGGGTACACCGGGGAGCTGTTTTTT. Its protein product is CASKPGTGYTGELFF.

This chain joins TRBV9 and TRBJ1-2, with D possibly TRBD1 on 5 matching bases. This CDR3 contains 14 residues. Germline assignment: CDR1 SGDLS and CDR2 YYNGEE. The V gene lost 1 base and the J gene lost 3 bases, with 10 bases spanning the gap. CDR3 sequence (DNA): TGTGCCAGCAGCGTACACGTGGGGGACTATGGCTACACCTTC. Residues: CASSVHVGDYGYTF.

The gene calls are TRBV29-1 and TRBJ2-7, with TRBD1 matching over 8 bases. Germline CDR1 and CDR2: SQVTM and ANQGSEA. Losses at the gene ends were 4 bases for V and 3 bases for J; bases not matched to a gene: 8. The CDR3 contains 14 residues. The CDR3 loop is CSVATGGSYYEQYF. CDR3 in DNA: TGCAGCGTTGCAACAGGGGGTTCTTACTACGAGCAGTACTTC.

The sample holds a few counts of this clone. This same CDR3 is encoded by further DNA sequences in the sample. The chain couples TRBV7-2 to TRBJ2-7; no reliable D call. Germline CDR1 SGHTA, CDR2 FQGNSA. Trimming shortened V by 5 bases and J by 3 bases, and 5 bases separated the two germline ends. This CDR3 spans 11 amino acids. Here the CDR3 DNA reads TGTGCCAGCAGCCTACGCTACGAGCAGTACTTC. Encoded protein: CASSLRYEQYF.

This clone has only a few counts. This chain joins TRBV10-3 and TRBJ2-7; 10 bases agree with TRBD1. The germline CDR1 and CDR2 sequences are ENHRY and SYGVKD. Trimming removed 6 bases from V and 2 bases from J; junction bases left unmatched: 4. This CDR3 spans 14 amino acids. For the CDR3, the DNA is TGTGCCATCAGCCAAGGACAGGGGGCCTACGAGCAGTACTTC. It encodes CAISQGQGAYEQYF.

This clone was observed once. V and J are TRBV29-1 and TRBJ2-1; no reliable D call. V lost 8 bases and J lost 9, with 11 bases in between. The length of the CDR3 is 10 residues. Germline assignment: CDR1 SQVTM and CDR2 ANQGSEA. The CDR3: CSTSTAEQFF. Here the CDR3 DNA reads TGCAGCACCTCAACGGCTGAGCAGTTCTTC.